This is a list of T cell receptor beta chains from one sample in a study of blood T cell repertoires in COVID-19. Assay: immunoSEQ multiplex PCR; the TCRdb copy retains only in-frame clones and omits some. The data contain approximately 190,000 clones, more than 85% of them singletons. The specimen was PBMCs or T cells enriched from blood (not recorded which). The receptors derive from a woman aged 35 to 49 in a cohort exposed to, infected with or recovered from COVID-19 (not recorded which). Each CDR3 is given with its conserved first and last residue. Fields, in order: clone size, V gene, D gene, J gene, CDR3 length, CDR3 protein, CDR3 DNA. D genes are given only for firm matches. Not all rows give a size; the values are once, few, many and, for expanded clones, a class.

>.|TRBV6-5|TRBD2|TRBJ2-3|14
CASSPGLVTDTQYF
TGTGCCAGCAGTCCGGGACTAGTCACAGATACGCAGTATTTT
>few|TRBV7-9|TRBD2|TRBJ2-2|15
CASSLGAGGTGELFF
TGTGCCAGCAGCTTAGGAGCGGGAGGCACCGGGGAGCTGTTTTTT
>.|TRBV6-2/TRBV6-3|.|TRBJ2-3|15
CASSCRDCGTDTQYF
TGTGCCAGCAGTTGTCGGGATTGCGGCACAGATACGCAGTATTTT
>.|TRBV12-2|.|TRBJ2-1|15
CASPNGLAGDNEQFF
TGTGCAAGTCCCAATGGACTAGCGGGAGACAATGAGCAGTTCTTC
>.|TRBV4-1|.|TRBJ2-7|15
CASSQEWTLTYEQYF
TGCGCCAGCAGCCAAGAGTGGACTCTAACCTACGAGCAGTACTTC
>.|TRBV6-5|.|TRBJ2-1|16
CASSYSIGDTYNEQFF
TGTGCCAGCAGTTACTCGATCGGAGATACCTACAATGAGCAGTTCTTC
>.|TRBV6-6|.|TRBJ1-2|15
CASSYLPQAPYGYTF
TGTGCCAGCAGTTACCTCCCCCAGGCTCCCTATGGCTACACCTTC
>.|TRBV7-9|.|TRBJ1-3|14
CASSFGGHRNTIYF
TGTGCCAGCAGCTTTGGCGGCCACAGAAACACCATATATTTT
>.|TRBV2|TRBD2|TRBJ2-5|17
CASSPRLAGAGRETQYF
TGTGCCAGCAGTCCTAGACTAGCGGGGGCCGGGAGAGAGACCCAGTACTTC
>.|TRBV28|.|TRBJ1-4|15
CASSAVTGLREKLFF
TGTGCCAGCAGTGCCGTCACAGGGCTCCGGGAAAAACTGTTTTTT
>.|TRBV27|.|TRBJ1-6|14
CASSVDPTGSPLHF
TGTGCCAGCAGTGTCGACCCGACGGGTTCACCCCTCCACTTT
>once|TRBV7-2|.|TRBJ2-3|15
CASSPSSAPMDTQYF
TGTGCCAGCAGCCCCTCTAGCGCTCCAATGGATACGCAGTATTTT
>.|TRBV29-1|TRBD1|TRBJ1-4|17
CSARPGQGAPHNEKLFF
TGCAGCGCCCGACCGGGACAGGGGGCGCCCCATAATGAAAAACTGTTTTTT
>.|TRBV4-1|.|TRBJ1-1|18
CASSPTLRVYREVTEAFF
TGCGCCAGCAGCCCCACCCTGCGGGTTTACAGGGAAGTTACTGAAGCTTTCTTT
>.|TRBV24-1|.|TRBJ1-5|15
CATSDRVSDNQPQHF
TGTGCCACCAGTGATCGGGTTTCGGACAATCAGCCCCAGCATTTT
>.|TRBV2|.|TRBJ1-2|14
CASSDAGAGSGYTF
TGTGCCAGCAGTGATGCGGGCGCGGGTTCGGGGTACACCTTC
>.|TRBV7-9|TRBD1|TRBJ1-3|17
CASSLAGQLVSGNTIYF
TGTGCCAGCAGCTTAGCGGGACAGTTAGTCTCTGGAAACACCATATATTTT
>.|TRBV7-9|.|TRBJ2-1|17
CAGERFLREPSYNEQFF
TGTGCCGGGGAGAGGTTTTTGAGGGAGCCGTCCTACAATGAGCAGTTCTTC
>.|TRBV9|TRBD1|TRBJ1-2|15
CASSVGGTAAEGYTF
TGTGCCAGCAGCGTAGGAGGGACAGCGGCTGAGGGCTACACCTTC
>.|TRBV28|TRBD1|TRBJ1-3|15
CASSLRGPSGNTIYF
TGTGCCAGCAGTTTAAGGGGGCCCTCTGGAAACACCATATATTTT
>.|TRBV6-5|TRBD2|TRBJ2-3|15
CASRALAGGQDTQYF
TGTGCCAGCAGGGCACTAGCGGGGGGGCAGGATACGCAGTATTTT
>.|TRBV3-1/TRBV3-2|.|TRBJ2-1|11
CASSRPGEQFF
TGTGCCAGCAGCCGCCCCGGGGAGCAGTTCTTC
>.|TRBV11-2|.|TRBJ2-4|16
CASSSRDILAKNIQYF
TGTGCCAGCAGCTCCCGGGACATCCTAGCCAAAAACATTCAGTACTTC
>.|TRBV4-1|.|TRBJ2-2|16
CASSQEHGAVTGELFF
TGCGCCAGCAGCCAAGAACACGGAGCAGTCACCGGGGAGCTGTTTTTT
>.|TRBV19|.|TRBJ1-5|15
CASSTRQASNQPQHF
TGTGCCAGTAGTACCCGGCAGGCGAGCAATCAGCCCCAGCATTTT
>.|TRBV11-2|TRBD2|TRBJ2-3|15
CASSLALAGVVTQYF
TGTGCCAGCAGCTTAGCACTAGCGGGGGTTGTTACGCAGTATTTT
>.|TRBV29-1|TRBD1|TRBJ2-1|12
CSAGPRGNEQFF
TGCAGCGCTGGGCCCAGGGGGAATGAGCAGTTCTTC
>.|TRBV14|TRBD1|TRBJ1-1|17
CASSQRTGPRGGTEAFF
TGTGCCAGCAGCCAACGGACAGGGCCACGGGGAGGCACTGAAGCTTTCTTT
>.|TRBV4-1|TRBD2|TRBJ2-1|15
CASRPTSGEYNEQFF
TGCGCCAGCAGACCGACTAGCGGGGAATACAATGAGCAGTTCTTC
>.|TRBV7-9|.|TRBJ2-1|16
CASSSSATGGYNEQFF
TGTGCCAGCAGCTCTAGCGCTACTGGGGGTTACAATGAGCAGTTCTTC
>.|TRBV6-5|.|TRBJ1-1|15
CASSYSNRVNTEAFF
TGTGCCAGCAGTTACTCCAACCGGGTGAACACTGAAGCTTTCTTT
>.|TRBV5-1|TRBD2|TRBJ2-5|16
CASTHGGAGGLETQYF
TGCGCCAGCACCCACGGAGGAGCGGGGGGGCTGGAGACCCAGTACTTC
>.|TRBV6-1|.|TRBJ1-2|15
CASSENLGRLDGYTF
TGTGCCAGCAGTGAAAATTTGGGGAGGTTAGATGGCTACACCTTC
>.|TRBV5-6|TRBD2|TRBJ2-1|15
CASSPSGNRYNEQFF
TGTGCCAGCAGCCCGAGCGGGAACCGATACAATGAGCAGTTCTTC
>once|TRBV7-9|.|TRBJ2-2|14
CASNQGAGTGELFF
TGTGCCAGCAACCAAGGGGCCGGAACCGGGGAGCTGTTTTTT
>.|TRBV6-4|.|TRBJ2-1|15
CATSGSGTSYNEQFF
TGTGCCACCTCGGGAAGCGGGACAAGCTACAATGAGCAGTTCTTC
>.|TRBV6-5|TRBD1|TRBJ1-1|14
CASRADSGQGRAFF
TGTGCCAGCAGGGCCGATTCGGGACAGGGTAGGGCTTTCTTT
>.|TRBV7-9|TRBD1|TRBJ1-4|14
CASSLARGDEKLFF
TGTGCCAGCAGCTTAGCCAGGGGGGATGAAAAACTGTTTTTT
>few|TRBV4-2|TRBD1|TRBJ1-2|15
CASSQTGQGAYGYTF
TGTGCCAGCAGCCAAACGGGACAGGGGGCCTATGGCTACACCTTC
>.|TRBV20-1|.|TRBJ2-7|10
CSAKRDEQYF
TGCAGTGCCAAGCGGGACGAGCAGTACTTC
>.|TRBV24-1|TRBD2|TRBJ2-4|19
CATSDNSIIAGVAKNIQYF
TGTGCCACCAGTGATAACTCTATAATAGCGGGAGTGGCCAAAAACATTCAGTACTTC
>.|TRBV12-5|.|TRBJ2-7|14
CASAPSGLKNEQYF
TGTGCTAGTGCCCCATCAGGTCTTAAGAACGAGCAGTACTTC